Given below is one T cell receptor (beta chain) in context. Its target is not known. The data were taken from a study of cytomegalovirus exposure and HLA in healthy donors. Turning to the study itself: Sequencing of roughly 180 million T cells in an earlier analysis found 100 million to 140 million unique TCR beta sequences.

Primers included in the PCR were 60 Vbeta and 13 Jbeta primers. Method: immunoSEQ multiplex PCR; TCRdb's copy keeps in-frame clones and lacks some. Counted here are some 150,000 clones, roughly 76% occurring once; the ten biggest clones make up 1.5% to 2%. Whole-study results and caveats: A classifier reportedly called cytomegalovirus status with high sensitivity and specificity. Analysis performed later showed TCR beta chains linked to HLA being more clonally expanded than equally common others. According to a later analysis, most TCR beta chains associated with CMV appeared HLA-restricted.

V was clipped by 0 bases and J by 1 base, with 16 bases between them. CDR3 length: 17 residues. CDR1 SGHVS and CDR2 FQNEAQ come from the germline V gene. This TCR derives from a female donor in good health and CMV-seronegative. V and J are TRBV7-8 and TRBJ2-7; D is perhaps TRBD1 (6 bases). Sequenced material: PBMCs. The DNA of the CDR3 is TGTGCCAGCAGCTTAGCGATGGGGGCGGACAGTTCCTACGAGCAGTACTTC. Protein: CASSLAMGADSSYEQYF.